Included here is one TCR beta chain sequence, with context. TCRdb reprocessed the PCR reads with MiXCR, giving one entry per CDR3 protein. The profile shows approximately 550,000 distinct CDR3 sequences, about a fifth of them singletons. CDR3 size: 13 residues. Germline V gives CDR1 MNHEY, CDR2 SMNVEV (reference sequence). V lost 5 bases, J lost 6 bases, and 13 bases lay in between. This specimen belongs to a study of molecular identifiers for immune sequencing clone quantification. Study background: Split five ways in replicates, RNA from about 20,000 or 100,000 naive CD8 cells had four portions sequenced.

The sequencing sample was made of naive CD8+ T cells from blood, with Jurkat cell RNA spiked in. Subset: FACS-sorted CD8+CD4-CCR7+CD45RA+ naive T cells. This clonotype was obtained from a human donor in good health. Some libraries in this study had Jurkat cell RNA spiked in. The chain has TRBV27 and TRBJ1-1; D unresolved. The CDR3 sequence is CASSPRPLAEAFF. CDR3 DNA sequence: TGTGCCAGCAGTCCCCGGCCGCTCGCTGAAGCTTTCTTT.